These 18 T cell receptor beta chains were sequenced from one sample in a study of response to subunit inactivated influenza vaccine. Each CDR3 protein gets one entry after TCRdb re-called the RT-PCR reads with MiXCR. The data contain some 640,000 distinct CDR3 sequences, around 14% of them singletons. Material: PBMCs from blood, obtained about 14 days before vaccination. The receptors come from a man aged 45-65 years who received an inactivated influenza vaccine.

This clonotype was observed a handful of times. V is TRBV5-1 and J is TRBJ1-5, with 9 bases identical to TRBD1. Germline CDR1 SGHRS, CDR2 YFSETQ. The ends lost 4 bases at V and 0 bases at J; junction bases unmatched: 5. The CDR3 spans 16 residues. CDR3 bases: TGCGCCAGCAGCCCGTCGGGACAGGGTAGCAATCAGCCCCAGCATTTT. This encodes CASSPSGQGSNQPQHF. Full variable domain (remainder filled in from reference TRBV5-1 and TRBJ1-5): KAGVTQTPRYLIKTRGQQVTLSCSPISGHRSVSWYQQTPGQGLQFLFEYFSETQRNKGNFPGRFSGRQFSNSRSEMNVSTLELGDSALYLCASSPSGQGSNQPQHFGDGTRLSIL.

The chain has TRBV5-6 and TRBJ2-5; D may be TRBD1 (5 bases). The V end was cut by 3 bases, the J end by 0 bases, with 6 bases between. Germline values: CDR1 SGHDT, CDR2 YYEEEE. This CDR3 comprises 13 residues. The CDR3, as DNA: TGTGCCAGCAGCTCAGGGTACCAAGAGACCCAGTACTTC. Translating gives CASSSGYQETQYF.

Worth noting for this clonotype: At one of its ends the junction is not consistent with the germline gene, which may arise from a read error. This chain links TRBV7-2 with TRBJ2-2; TRBD2 matches 9 bases. This CDR3 is 15 amino acids long. Germline lookup yields CDR1 SGHTA and CDR2 FQGNSA. The CDR3 sequence: CASSFSPSGTGEPFF. Written as DNA, the CDR3 is TGTGCCAGCAGCTTTAGCCCTAGCGGGACCGGGGAGCCGTTTTTT.

This clonotype was seen many times. The chain uses TRBV27 and TRBJ1-5; the D gene is possibly TRBD1 (5 bases). Germline V CDR1 and CDR2: MNHEY, SMNVEV (reference sequence). Trimming left V 6 bases short and J 1 base short, with 13 bases between. The CDR3 is 15 residues long. In DNA, the CDR3 is TGTGCCAGCAGCCAAGGGGCAGCCAGCAATCAGCCCCAGCATTTT. It translates to CASSQGAASNQPQHF.

V usage is TRBV7-9 and J usage is TRBJ2-7, with D possibly being TRBD1 (6 bases). This CDR3 is 14 amino acids long. Germline V lookup: CDR1 SEHNR, CDR2 FQNEAQ (reference sequence). The ends were cut back, 5 bases at V and 4 bases at J, with 15 bases in the middle. CDR3 sequence reads: CASSITGQRYEQYF. Here the CDR3 DNA reads TGTGCCAGCAGCATAACAGGACAGAGGTACGAGCAGTACTTC.

There are a few counts of this clonotype. The chain recombines TRBV7-6 with TRBJ2-7, with unresolved D. This CDR3 region has 14 residues. V lost 3 bases and J 2 bases, leaving 11 bases between the germline ends. Germline CDR1 SGHVS, CDR2 FNYEAQ. CDR3 nucleotide sequence: TGTGCCAGCAGCTTGAACGGGCCGACCTACGAGCAGTACTTC. Amino acids: CASSLNGPTYEQYF.

The sample holds a few counts of this clonotype. The CDR3 is CASSLAGGSSYTIYF. The CDR3 DNA reads as TGTGCCAGCAGCTTGGCGGGTGGTAGTAGTTACACCATATATTTT. The V call is TRBV5-5, the J call TRBJ1-3; D remains ambiguous. The ends were cut back, 0 bases at V and 8 bases at J, with 15 bases in the middle. Looked up from germline, CDR1 is SGHKS and CDR2 is YYEKEE (reference sequence). The length of the CDR3 is 15 residues.

V and J are TRBV29-1 and TRBJ2-7, with 7 nucleotides matching TRBD1. Germline CDR1 is SQVTM and CDR2 is ANQGSEA. J was trimmed by 7 bases and V by 3 bases; bases with no gene match: 9. This CDR3 has 13 residues. CDR3 in DNA: TGCAGCGTTGAGTTGCAGGGGGTGGCGGAGCAGTACTTC. It encodes CSVELQGVAEQYF.

This clonotype has a handful of counts. The chain recombines TRBV28 with TRBJ1-6; TRBD1 matches at 7 bases. V shed 4 bases and J 7 bases; nucleotides not matched to a gene: 19. Per germline, CDR1 MDHEN and CDR2 SYDVKM. The length of the CDR3 is 19 residues. This CDR3 is CASSSPLQPGTEKNSPLHF. The CDR3 nucleotides are TGTGCCAGCAGTTCTCCTCTTCAACCTGGGACAGAGAAGAATTCACCCCTCCACTTT.

The gene calls are TRBV24-1 and TRBJ2-3, with D possibly matching TRBD2 (6 bases). V was trimmed by 3 bases and J by 2 bases, leaving 11 bases between them. Germline V gene lookup returns CDR1 KGHDR and CDR2 SFDVKD. The CDR3 has 15 amino acids. The CDR3 sequence is CATSDHGSPTDTQYF. The DNA for the CDR3 is TGTGCCACCAGTGATCACGGGAGTCCCACAGATACGCAGTATTTT.

The chain employs TRBV20-1 and TRBJ2-3; D remains unclear. The CDR3 is 14 residues long. From germline, CDR1 is DFQATT and CDR2 SNEGSKA (reference sequence). V gave up 1 base and J gave up 2 bases, with 10 bases separating them. Here the CDR3 reads CSARGAILTDTQYF. In DNA form, the CDR3 reads TGCAGTGCTAGAGGGGCTATACTCACAGATACGCAGTATTTT.

This clonotype occurred a few times. The chain has TRBV28 and TRBJ1-5, with D tentatively TRBD1 (5 bases). The length of the CDR3 is 16 residues. The germline V and J ends were trimmed by 8 bases and 0 bases, with 17 bases remaining between them. The germline CDR1 and CDR2 sequences are MDHEN and SYDVKM. The CDR3, as DNA: TGTGCCAGCCGCTGGGCAGGGTCAGTTAGCAATCAGCCCCAGCATTTT. It yields the protein CASRWAGSVSNQPQHF.

Comments on this clonotype: A much larger clone differs from this one at a single base, so this may be a read error. The rearrangement links TRBV29-1 to TRBJ2-2, with a tentative D call TRBD1 (6 bases). The CDR3 is made up of 15 amino acids. The V and J ends lost 2 bases and 0 bases respectively, with 10 bases between them. Germline lookup yields CDR1 SQVTM and CDR2 ANQGSEA. CDR3 nucleotides: TGCAGCGTTGAACTTGGACAGACGAACACCGGGGAGCTGTTTTTT. Amino acid sequence: CSVELGQTNTGELFF.

The chain employs TRBV28 and TRBJ1-2, with D perhaps TRBD1 (6 bases). The CDR3 consists of 12 residues. Germline V gene data show CDR1 as MDHEN and CDR2 as SYDVKM. V was shortened by 2 bases and J by 13 bases, with 14 bases between the two germline ends. The CDR3 loop reads CASSLKSGAITF. The CDR3 DNA reads as TGTGCCAGCAGTTTAAAGTCGGGGGCGATCACCTTC.

This clonotype was detected only a few times. The V gene is TRBV29-1, the J gene TRBJ2-2, with a possible D match to TRBD2 (5 bases). V was clipped by 5 bases and J by 2 bases, with 12 bases between them. CDR3 length: 14 residues. Germline CDR1 and CDR2: SQVTM and ANQGSEA. CDR3 coding DNA: TGCAGCGTTCGACAAACTAGAAACACCGGGGAGCTGTTTTTT. It encodes CSVRQTRNTGELFF.

This clonotype was recorded many times. The V gene is TRBV20-1, the J gene TRBJ2-7; D not certain. This CDR3 has 8 residues. The germline gives CDR1 DFQATT, CDR2 SNEGSKA (reference sequence). CDR3 loop: CNQHEQYF. CDR3 nucleotides: TGCAACCAACACGAGCAGTACTTC.

This clonotype has ten or more counts. The CDR3 nucleotides are TGTGCCAGCAGTTTACTCGGACTAGCGGGGGGTCCCTACAATGAGCAGTTCTTC. It specifies CASSLLGLAGGPYNEQFF. The chain couples TRBV28 to TRBJ2-1, with TRBD2 identical over 14 bases. The germline CDR1 and CDR2 sequences are MDHEN and SYDVKM. Germline trimming cut 2 bases from V and 2 bases from J; bases unmatched to any gene: 5. The CDR3 runs 18 residues.

This clonotype has a handful of counts. The rearrangement uses TRBV29-1 and TRBJ2-1; D is uncertain. The CDR3 runs 10 residues. Per germline, CDR1 SQVTM and CDR2 ANQGSEA. The V and J ends lost 7 bases and 8 bases respectively, with 9 bases between them. This chain's CDR3 is CSATLDEQFF. The CDR3 coding sequence is TGCAGCGCGACCCTGGATGAGCAGTTCTTC.